This section outlines one TCR beta chain sequence together with its context. Its antigen is currently unknown. The sample is drawn from a study of cytomegalovirus exposure and HLA in healthy donors. Both 60 Vbeta primers and 13 Jbeta primers went into the PCR. Sequencing was performed with immunoSEQ multiplex PCR; in TCRdb, only in-frame clones are kept and a portion is missing. This sample yields about 130,000 clones, of which around three quarters are seen a single time; approximately 6.2% belongs to the top ten. General study points: Rare TCR sequences predominated, though certain public TCRs were found in many donors. In vitro confirmation showed three CMV-associated chains to be CMV antigen specific. Around 160 TCR beta chains were listed as cytomegalovirus-associated.

The CDR3 runs 15 residues. Germline V gene sequence: CDR1 SNHLY, CDR2 FYNNEI. J lost 0 bases, V lost 7 bases, and 5 bases had no gene match. Sequencing input: PBMCs. The receptor was isolated from a man aged 40-49 years in good health and CMV-seropositive. V and J are TRBV2 and TRBJ2-3, with 9 bases matching TRBD2. CDR3 loop: CASTRLAASTDTQYF. In DNA form, the CDR3 reads TGTGCCAGCACCAGACTAGCGGCTAGCACAGATACGCAGTATTTT.